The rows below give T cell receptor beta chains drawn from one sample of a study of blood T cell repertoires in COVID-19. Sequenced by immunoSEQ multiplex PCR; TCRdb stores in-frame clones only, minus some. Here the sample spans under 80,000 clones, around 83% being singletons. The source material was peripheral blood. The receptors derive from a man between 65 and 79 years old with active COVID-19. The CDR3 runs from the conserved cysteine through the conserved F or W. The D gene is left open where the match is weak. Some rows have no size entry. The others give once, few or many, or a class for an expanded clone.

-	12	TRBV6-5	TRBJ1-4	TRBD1	CASSNRGGKLFF	TGTGCCAGCAGTAACAGGGGGGGAAAACTGTTTTTT
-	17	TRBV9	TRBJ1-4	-	CASSSAPWISGDEKLFF	TGTGCCAGCAGCTCAGCCCCTTGGATCTCAGGCGATGAAAAACTGTTTTTT
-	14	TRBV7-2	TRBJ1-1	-	CASSPYQGGAEAFF	TGTGCCAGCAGCCCCTATCAGGGCGGAGCTGAAGCTTTCTTT
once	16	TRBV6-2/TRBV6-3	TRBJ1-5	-	CASSYSGGFSNQPQHF	TGTGCCAGCAGTTACTCCGGGGGATTCAGCAATCAGCCCCAGCATTTT
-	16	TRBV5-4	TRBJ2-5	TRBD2	CASSDGLAGVQETQYF	TGTGCCAGCAGCGACGGACTAGCGGGAGTCCAAGAGACCCAGTACTTC
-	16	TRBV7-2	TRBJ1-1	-	CASSLAAGTMNTEAFF	TGTGCCAGCAGCTTAGCCGCCGGGACAATGAACACTGAAGCTTTCTTT
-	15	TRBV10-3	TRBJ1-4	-	CAISEGAGVNEKLFF	TGTGCCATCAGTGAAGGGGCAGGGGTTAATGAAAAACTGTTTTTT
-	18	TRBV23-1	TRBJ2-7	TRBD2	CASCRPGLAGVPTYEQYF	TGCGCCAGCTGTCGCCCGGGACTAGCGGGAGTTCCGACCTACGAGCAGTACTTC
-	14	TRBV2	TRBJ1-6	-	CASSTGTSGSPLHF	TGTGCCAGCAGCACAGGGACCTCTGGGTCACCCCTCCACTTT
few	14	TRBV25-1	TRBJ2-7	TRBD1	CASSRRQGTYEQYF	TGTGCCAGCAGTAGGAGACAGGGGACCTACGAGCAGTACTTC
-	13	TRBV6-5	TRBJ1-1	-	CASSYRAGTEAFF	TGTGCCAGCAGTTACCGGGCGGGCACTGAAGCTTTCTTT
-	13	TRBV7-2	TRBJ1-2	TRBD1	CASSLDGTGAGTF	TGTGCCAGCAGCTTAGATGGGACAGGGGCCGGCACCTTC
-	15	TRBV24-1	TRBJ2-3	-	CATSDGTPRTDTQYF	TGTGCCACCAGTGACGGGACACCGCGCACAGATACGCAGTATTTT
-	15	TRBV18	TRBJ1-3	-	CASSLGHDSGNTIYF	TGTGCCAGCTCACTCGGACACGACTCTGGAAACACCATATATTTT
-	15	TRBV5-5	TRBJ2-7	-	CASSDPGRRAYEQYF	TGTGCCAGCAGCGACCCCGGCCGGCGGGCCTACGAGCAGTACTTC
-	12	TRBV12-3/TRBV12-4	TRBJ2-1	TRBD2	CASGRAHNEQFF	TGTGCCAGCGGGAGGGCCCACAATGAGCAGTTCTTC
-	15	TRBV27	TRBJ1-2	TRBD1	CASSLGQGLVGGYTF	TGTGCCAGCAGTTTGGGACAGGGGCTCGTTGGTGGCTACACCTTC
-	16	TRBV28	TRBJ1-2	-	CASSFLQGGSSYGYTF	TGTGCCAGCAGTTTCCTACAGGGCGGCTCTAGCTATGGCTACACCTTC
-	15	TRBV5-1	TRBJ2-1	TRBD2	CASSPTTGLAGFGLF	TGCGCCAGCAGCCCCACCACGGGACTAGCGGGATTCGGGCTCTTC
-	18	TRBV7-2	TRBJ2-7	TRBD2	CASSLGWGGLAGGYEQYF	TGTGCCAGCAGCTTAGGTTGGGGGGGACTAGCGGGAGGGTACGAGCAGTACTTC
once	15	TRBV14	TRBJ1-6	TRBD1	CASSATGGDNSPLHF	TGTGCCAGCAGCGCGACAGGGGGCGATAATTCACCCCTCCACTTT
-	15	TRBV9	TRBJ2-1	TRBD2	CASSPGLAAYNEQFF	TGTGCCAGCAGCCCGGGACTAGCAGCTTACAATGAGCAGTTCTTC
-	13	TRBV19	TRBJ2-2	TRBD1	CASSPQGAGELFF	TGTGCCAGTAGTCCACAGGGGGCCGGGGAGCTGTTTTTT
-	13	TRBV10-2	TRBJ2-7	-	CASSETVRYEQYF	TGCGCCAGCAGTGAAACGGTCCGCTACGAGCAGTACTTC
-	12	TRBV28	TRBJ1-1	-	CASRSRPTEAFF	TGTGCCAGCAGAAGCAGGCCAACTGAAGCTTTCTTT
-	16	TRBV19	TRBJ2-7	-	CASSIDAGLLSYEQYF	TGTGCCAGTAGTATAGATGCGGGACTCCTCTCCTACGAGCAGTACTTC
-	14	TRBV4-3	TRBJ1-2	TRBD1	CASSQAWGQGGYAF	TGCGCCAGCAGCCAAGCCTGGGGGCAGGGGGGTTACGCCTTC
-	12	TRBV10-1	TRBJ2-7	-	CASSERAYEQYF	TGCGCCAGCAGTGAGCGGGCCTACGAGCAGTACTTC
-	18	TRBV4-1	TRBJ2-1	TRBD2	CASSSPPRGLAENNEQFF	TGCGCCAGCAGCTCCCCCCCCCGGGGACTAGCGGAAAACAATGAGCAGTTCTTC